This T cell receptor (beta chain) was sequenced in a study of blood T cell repertoires in COVID-19. Germline V gives CDR1 SGDLS, CDR2 YYNGEE. The CDR3 covers 14 residues. V shed 3 bases and J 4 bases; nucleotides not matched to a gene: 6. Method: immunoSEQ multiplex PCR; TCRdb's copy keeps in-frame clones and lacks some. The repertoire holds 200,000 to 250,000 clones, with roughly four fifths as singletons. This receptor was obtained from a woman between 50 and 59 years old with acute or convalescent COVID-19. The chain joins TRBV9 to TRBJ1-1, with 7 positions matching TRBD1. The sample taken for sequencing was peripheral blood. The CDR3 coding sequence is TGTGCCAGCAGCGACCGGACAGGTTTCACTGAAGCTTTCTTT. Translating gives CASSDRTGFTEAFF. The complete variable domain, with remaining parts taken from reference TRBV9 and TRBJ1-1, reads DSGVTQTPKHLITATGQRVTLRCSPRSGDLSVYWYQQSLDQGLQFLIQYYNGEERAKGNILERFSAQQFPDLHSELNLSSLELGDSALYFCASSDRTGFTEAFFGQGTRLTVV.